This is a list of T cell receptor beta chains from one sample in a study of beta chain features in type 1 diabetes. The table came from immunoSEQ multiplex PCR; TCRdb's copy has only in-frame clones and leaves some out. The table shows hundreds of thousands of clones, with 15% to 19% occurring only once. The sequencing input was naive CD4+ T cells from blood. These TCRs come from a man between 18 and 29 years old in good health. Each CDR3 is given with its conserved first and last residue. D genes are given only for firm matches. Only some rows state a clone size, as once, few, many or a class for expanded clones.

d_gene	abundance	len	j_gene	v_gene	CDR3aa	CDR3nt
-	few	15	TRBJ1-6	TRBV27	CASSLLKGVTSPLHF	TGTGCCAGCAGTTTATTAAAGGGAGTTACTTCACCCCTCCACTTT
TRBD2	-	15	TRBJ2-1	TRBV4-1	CASRLIAGAYNEQFF	TGCGCCAGCAGACTAATAGCGGGGGCCTACAATGAGCAGTTCTTC
-	-	14	TRBJ1-6	TRBV27	CASSWGGENSPLHF	TGTGCCAGCAGTTGGGGAGGGGAGAATTCACCCCTCCACTTT
-	few	14	TRBJ2-1	TRBV6-5	CASSGRGRGNEQFF	TGTGCCTCCAGCGGGCGGGGGCGAGGGAATGAGCAGTTCTTC
-	-	16	TRBJ2-5	TRBV9	CASSVASARREETQYF	TGTGCCAGCAGCGTAGCTTCGGCCAGGCGAGAAGAGACCCAGTACTTC
-	few	13	TRBJ1-1	TRBV29-1	CSAGGGPNTEAFF	TGCAGCGCCGGGGGGGGCCCGAACACTGAAGCTTTCTTT
-	-	20	TRBJ1-2	TRBV4-1	CASSFASHRDGRRENYGYTF	TGCGCCAGCAGCTTCGCCTCCCACCGGGACGGACGGCGAGAAAACTATGGCTACACCTTC
-	-	15	TRBJ2-1	TRBV9	CASSPRQGGLNEQFF	TGTGCCAGCAGCCCCCGCCAGGGCGGTTTGAATGAGCAGTTCTTC
-	-	15	TRBJ1-4	TRBV7-9	CASSFTGSTNEKLFF	TGTGCCAGCAGCTTTACAGGGTCAACTAATGAAAAACTGTTTTTT
-	-	11	TRBJ1-2	TRBV10-3	CAISEGSSYTF	TGTGCCATCAGTGAGGGGAGCAGCTACACCTTC
-	-	16	TRBJ2-7	TRBV4-2	CASSQDLGLSSYEQYF	TGTGCCAGCAGCCAAGATCTGGGCTTATCCTCCTACGAGCAGTACTTC
-	few	12	TRBJ2-5	TRBV5-1	CASSFYQETQYF	TGCGCCAGCAGCTTCTACCAAGAGACCCAGTACTTC
TRBD1	-	15	TRBJ1-3	TRBV6-5	CASSYDRGPGNTIYF	TGTGCCAGCAGTTACGACAGGGGGCCTGGAAACACCATATATTTT
-	few	14	TRBJ2-7	TRBV11-2	CASSSRLDYSEQYF	TGTGCCAGCAGTTCGCGTCTCGACTACTCCGAGCAGTACTTC
-	few	15	TRBJ2-5	TRBV4-1	CASSQAGTTQETQYF	TGCGCCAGCAGCCAGGCCGGGACAACCCAAGAGACCCAGTACTTC
-	-	14	TRBJ1-1	TRBV2	CASRKGQMNTEAFF	TGTGCCAGCAGGAAAGGCCAGATGAACACTGAAGCTTTCTTT
-	few	12	TRBJ2-1	TRBV28	CASSPRGAKQFF	TGTGCCAGCAGTCCGAGGGGGGCTAAGCAGTTCTTC
TRBD1	-	15	TRBJ2-1	TRBV6-5	CASSTRQGGYNEQFF	TGTGCCAGCAGTACGCGACAGGGGGGATACAATGAGCAGTTCTTC
TRBD1	-	17	TRBJ1-2	TRBV12-5	CASGLVPGQQANYGYTF	TGTGCTAGTGGTTTGGTTCCGGGACAGCAAGCTAACTATGGCTACACCTTC
TRBD1	-	14	TRBJ2-1	TRBV18	CASSPPYRGFLPFF	TGTGCCAGCTCACCACCCTACAGGGGGTTTTTACCGTTCTTC
TRBD1	few	14	TRBJ1-1	TRBV18	CASSPDRAGTEAFF	TGTGCCAGCTCACCGGACAGGGCGGGCACTGAAGCTTTCTTT
TRBD1	few	15	TRBJ1-3	TRBV2	CASNPTGGIGNTIYF	TGTGCCAGCAATCCGACAGGGGGAATCGGAAACACCATATATTTT
TRBD2	few	14	TRBJ2-7	TRBV5-1	CASRPSGDSYEQYF	TGCGCCAGCAGGCCTAGCGGGGACTCCTACGAGCAGTACTTC
-	-	13	TRBJ2-7	TRBV27	CASGVRLRYEQYF	TGTGCCAGCGGCGTTAGGCTTCGCTACGAGCAGTACTTC
-	-	14	TRBJ1-2	TRBV18	CASSPPGPPYGYTF	TGTGCCAGCTCACCACCGGGTCCACCCTATGGCTACACCTTC
-	-	14	TRBJ1-2	TRBV4-3	CASRGAGTPYGYTF	TGCGCCAGCAGAGGGGCAGGGACCCCCTATGGCTACACCTTC
-	-	15	TRBJ2-5	TRBV9	CASSVERGTQETQYF	TGTGCCAGCAGCGTAGAGAGGGGCACACAAGAGACCCAGTACTTC
TRBD2	once	15	TRBJ2-7	TRBV6-6	CASRRLAGESYEQYF	TGTGCCAGCAGACGACTAGCGGGGGAGTCCTACGAGCAGTACTTC
TRBD2	-	16	TRBJ2-7	TRBV6-6	CASSPSRTSGSYEQYF	TGTGCCAGCAGTCCCTCCCGGACTAGCGGATCCTACGAGCAGTACTTC